The next 10 T cell receptor beta chains were all read from a single sample in a study of shared clonotypes between healthy human individuals. Method: immunoSEQ multiplex PCR; TCRdb's copy keeps in-frame clones and lacks some. The data hold about 1.4 million clones, with roughly 97% observed a single time. Sequencing was performed on naive CD4+ T cells sorted from blood. The sample's subset: CD45RA+ positively selected. The receptor set was obtained from a man aged 25 to 40 in good health.

V usage is TRBV6-1 and J usage is TRBJ1-1, with D possibly TRBD1 on 6 matching bases. Trimming took off 2 bases at V and 1 base at J, with 17 bases between the two ends. Germline V gives CDR1 MNHNS, CDR2 SASEGT. CDR3 length: 17 amino acids. Written as DNA, the CDR3 is TGTGCCAGCAGTGAAACCGGGACATTTAATCCGAACACTGAAGCTTTCTTT. This translates into CASSETGTFNPNTEAFF.

A few counts support this clone. CDR3 in DNA: TGTGCCATGGGTGGTGGTGAGCAGTTCTTC. Translating gives CAMGGGEQFF. The chain has TRBV5-3 and TRBJ2-1; D is uncertain. TRBV5-3 is assigned to the ORF class and has an uncertain function. There are 10 residues in the CDR3. Trimming took off 9 bases at V and 9 bases at J, with 10 bases between the two ends.

This clone appeared a single time. The V call is TRBV4-1, the J call TRBJ2-1, with 8 nucleotides matching TRBD1. This CDR3 region has 14 residues. Germline lookup yields CDR1 MGHRA and CDR2 YSYEKL. The ends lost 4 bases at V and 3 bases at J; junction bases unmatched: 2. The CDR3 protein is CASSRTGNYNEQFF. The CDR3 nucleotides read TGCGCCAGCAGCCGGACAGGGAACTACAATGAGCAGTTCTTC.

The CDR3 DNA reads as TGTGCCAGCAGCTTTACAGGGGGCATCTACGAGCAGTACTTC. Its protein product is CASSFTGGIYEQYF. This chain connects TRBV7-8 to TRBJ2-7, with 9 bases fitting TRBD1. In germline, CDR1 is SGHVS, CDR2 FQNEAQ. Germline trimming cut 3 bases from V and 3 bases from J; bases unmatched to any gene: 3. The CDR3 has 14 residues.

The chain recombines TRBV7-8 with TRBJ2-1; 8 bases align to TRBD1. Trimming took 3 bases from V and 7 from J; bases not matched to a gene: 8. The CDR3 is 15 amino acids. Germline V CDR1 and CDR2: SGHVS, FQNEAQ. CDR3 bases: TGTGCCAGCAGCTTCCGGACAGGGAAGGGGAATGAGCAGTTCTTC. Translated: CASSFRTGKGNEQFF.

The chain uses TRBV6-1 and TRBJ2-3, with D hard to call. The CDR3 is made up of 17 amino acids. V lost 3 bases and J 2 bases, leaving 18 bases between the germline ends. Germline V CDR1 and CDR2: MNHNS, SASEGT. In DNA, the CDR3 is TGTGCCAGCAGTGAGAAGGTCCAGGACGTACTCACAGATACGCAGTATTTT. It specifies CASSEKVQDVLTDTQYF.

J is TRBJ1-1 and V is TRBV9; 7 nucleotides line up with TRBD1. CDR1 is SGDLS and CDR2 is YYNGEE in the germline V gene. After removal of 3 bases from V and 0 bases from J, the junction contained 8 bases not matched to a gene. CDR3 size: 16 residues. The DNA of the CDR3 is TGTGCCAGCAGCGCCGGGGACAGCCGAATGAACACTGAAGCTTTCTTT. As protein: CASSAGDSRMNTEAFF. The complete variable domain, with remaining parts taken from reference TRBV9 and TRBJ1-1, reads DSGVTQTPKHLITATGQRVTLRCSPRSGDLSVYWYQQSLDQGLQFLIQYYNGEERAKGNILERFSAQQFPDLHSELNLSSLELGDSALYFCASSAGDSRMNTEAFFGQGTRLTVV.

This chain links TRBV18 with TRBJ2-1; 8 bases align to TRBD1. V gave up 3 bases and J gave up 4 bases; unmatched junction bases: 8. The germline CDR1 and CDR2 sequences are KGHSH and LQKENI. This CDR3 spans 16 amino acids. The CDR3 DNA is TGTGCCAGCTCACCTTCACCGGGACAGGAGTACAATGAGCAGTTCTTC. Translating it yields CASSPSPGQEYNEQFF.

This clone was seen a single time. This chain uses TRBV9 with TRBJ2-7; 7 positions agree with TRBD2. Germline V CDR1 and CDR2: SGDLS, YYNGEE. The CDR3 sequence is 12 residues long. V dropped 3 bases and J dropped 7; count of bases not matched to a gene: 4. The DNA of the CDR3 is TGTGCCAGCAGCGGACTCGGGGGGGAGCAGTACTTC. Protein: CASSGLGGEQYF.

The V and J genes are TRBV5-1 and TRBJ2-7; the D is unclear. Germline V gives CDR1 SGHRS, CDR2 YFSETQ. This CDR3 is 14 amino acids long. Trimming removed 2 bases at V and 0 bases at J, with 9 bases between. The chain's CDR3 is CASSFLESSYEQYF. The CDR3 coding sequence is TGCGCCAGCAGCTTTTTGGAGAGCTCCTACGAGCAGTACTTC.